The 15 T cell receptor beta chains presented below share a single source sample, sequenced in a study of cytomegalovirus exposure and HLA in healthy donors. The PCR made use of 60 Vbeta and 13 Jbeta primers. Measured with immunoSEQ multiplex PCR; TCRdb has only the in-frame clones, and not every one. This table has about 160,000 clones, over 80% appearing once. Sequenced: PBMCs. These receptor sequences come from a boy between 2 and 10 years old in good health and CMV-seronegative.

In this sample, this clone turned up once. J is TRBJ2-4 and V is TRBV9, with 9 bases matching TRBD2. V dropped 4 bases and J dropped 4; count of bases not matched to a gene: 6. The CDR3 loop spans 15 amino acids. The V gene's germline CDR1 is SGDLS and CDR2 YYNGEE. The DNA of the CDR3 is TGTGCCAGCAGCCTGGCGGGGGGGGCAAAAAACATTCAGTACTTC. Translated, it gives CASSLAGGAKNIQYF.

The rearrangement joins TRBV25-1 to TRBJ2-7, with 12 bases aligning to TRBD2. CDR1 and CDR2 from the germline V gene are MGHDK and SYGVNS. V gave up 2 bases and J gave up 5 bases; unmatched junction bases: 1. CDR3 length: 14 residues. The CDR3 is CASSEASGRDEQYF. The CDR3 DNA sequence: TGTGCCAGCAGTGAAGCTAGCGGGAGGGACGAGCAGTACTTC.

V and J are TRBV11-2 and TRBJ1-3; 10 positions agree with TRBD1. This CDR3 region has 16 residues. V gave up 2 bases and J gave up 2 bases; unmatched junction bases: 3. Germline V lookup: CDR1 SGHAT, CDR2 FQNNGV. CDR3 loop: CASSLLGTGAGNTIYF. The CDR3 nucleotides read TGTGCCAGCAGCTTACTGGGGACAGGGGCTGGAAACACCATATATTTT.

CDR3 bases: TGTGCCAGCAGCTCATCGGGAGGGACCTACAATGAGCAGTTCTTC. It yields the protein CASSSSGGTYNEQFF. The chain employs TRBV7-2 and TRBJ2-1; 8 nucleotides line up with TRBD2. CDR3 size: 15 residues. Germline loops: CDR1 SGHTA, CDR2 FQGNSA. V was pared by 4 bases and J by 2 bases, with 4 bases of the junction left unmatched.

J is TRBJ2-1 and V is TRBV9, with D tentatively TRBD2 (5 bases). In germline, CDR1 is SGDLS, CDR2 YYNGEE. V lost 3 bases and J lost 0, with 13 bases in between. The CDR3 consists of 16 residues. CDR3 sequence: CASSGGVSSSYNEQFF. The CDR3 coding sequence is TGTGCCAGCAGCGGGGGAGTTTCGAGCTCCTACAATGAGCAGTTCTTC.

The gene calls are TRBV19 and TRBJ2-1; D perhaps matches TRBD2 (6 bases). Trimming left V 2 bases short and J 1 base short, with 18 bases between. Germline CDR1 and CDR2: LNHDA and SQIVND (reference sequence). The CDR3 is 18 amino acids. The CDR3 nucleotides are TGTGCCAGTAGTATAAGCGGAGGGCAAGCATGGTCCTACAATGAGCAGTTCTTC. Translated: CASSISGGQAWSYNEQFF.

The gene calls are TRBV5-6 and TRBJ1-2; 10 nucleotides align to TRBD1. The V segment lost 5 bases and the J segment 6 bases; nucleotides outside the gene matches: 13. This CDR3 is built from 16 residues. Germline CDR1 SGHDT, CDR2 YYEEEE. The CDR3 reads CASSGEIDRGLDGYTF. The CDR3 bases are TGTGCCAGCAGTGGAGAAATAGACAGGGGGCTGGATGGCTACACCTTC.

This clone has a single count. The chain has TRBV5-1 and TRBJ2-2; TRBD2 is a possible D gene (5 bases). V was shortened by 4 bases and J by 3 bases, with 28 bases between the two germline ends. Germline V gene sequence: CDR1 SGHRS, CDR2 YFSETQ. The CDR3 consists of 20 residues. For the CDR3, the DNA is TGCGCCAGCAGCCCGACAAGTGTACTCCGGGGTAAAGAGGACACCGGGGAGCTGTTTTTT. Its translation: CASSPTSVLRGKEDTGELFF.

The gene calls are TRBV7-8 and TRBJ1-1; TRBD1 agrees at 10 bases. Germline V gene lookup returns CDR1 SGHVS and CDR2 FQNEAQ. The CDR3 has 18 residues. The junction had 10 bases not matched to a gene; V was cut back by 2 bases and J by 1 base. As DNA, the CDR3 is TGTGCCAGCAGCTTAAGGCTGAGACAGGGGGCCGGGAACACTGAAGCTTTCTTT. Translated, it gives CASSLRLRQGAGNTEAFF.

This chain uses TRBV6-1 with TRBJ1-1; D is possibly TRBD1 (6 bases). The V gene's germline CDR1 is MNHNS and CDR2 SASEGT. The CDR3 is 14 amino acids. Trimming stripped 2 bases from V and 9 bases from J, with 16 bases between. As DNA, the CDR3 is TGTGCCAGCAGTGAATTAGGGCAGGGGCCAAAAGCTTTCTTT. This sequence encodes CASSELGQGPKAFF.

The chain uses TRBV28 and TRBJ1-3, with D possibly matching TRBD1 (6 bases). This CDR3 is 14 amino acids long. Germline CDR1 and CDR2: MDHEN and SYDVKM. Trimming pared 5 bases from V and 8 bases from J, leaving 16 bases between. The DNA for the CDR3 is TGTGCCAGCAGTACTGGACAGCCCTACCACACCATATATTTT. Residues: CASSTGQPYHTIYF. Based on the CDR3 plus reference TRBV28 and TRBJ1-3, the full variable domain is DVKVTQSSRYLVKRTGEKVFLECVQDMDHENMFWYRQDPGLGLRLIYFSYDVKMKEKGDIPEGYSVSREKKERFSLILESASTNQTSMYLCASSTGQPYHTIYFGEGSWLTVV.

The chain carries TRBV6-6 and TRBJ2-1; the D gene is possibly TRBD2 (5 bases). The V and J ends lost 0 bases and 6 bases respectively, with 12 bases between them. The CDR3 covers 15 residues. Germline CDR1 MNHNY, CDR2 SVGAGI (reference sequence). The CDR3 loop is CASSYSNLAPNEQFF. For the CDR3, the DNA is TGTGCCAGCAGTTACTCGAACTTAGCGCCCAATGAGCAGTTCTTC.

The chain carries TRBV5-1 and TRBJ1-2; perhaps TRBD1 as D (5 bases). CDR3 length equals 16 residues. The V end was cut by 3 bases, the J end by 4 bases, with 19 bases between. In germline, CDR1 is SGHRS, CDR2 YFSETQ. The CDR3 reads CASSSGGGELTYGYTF. CDR3 bases: TGCGCCAGCAGCTCTGGCGGGGGAGAACTCACCTATGGCTACACCTTC.

The genes are TRBV10-2 and TRBJ2-1; 8 bases fit TRBD1. V lost 5 bases to trimming and J lost 11 bases; unmatched junction nucleotides: 5. This CDR3 comprises 12 residues. Germline values: CDR1 WSHSY, CDR2 SAAADI. This CDR3 reads CASSQDREKQFF. The CDR3 DNA sequence: TGCGCCAGCAGTCAGGACAGGGAGAAGCAGTTCTTC.

This clone was recorded only once. The V and J genes are TRBV6-1 and TRBJ1-2, with D possibly being TRBD1 (5 bases). Germline V gene data show CDR1 as MNHNS and CDR2 as SASEGT. V lost 3 bases and J 5 bases, leaving 19 bases between the germline ends. The CDR3 totals 16 residues. CDR3 DNA sequence: TGTGCCAGCAGTGACGGGGGAGGAGTCGGGGGATATGGCTACACCTTC. Protein sequence: CASSDGGGVGGYGYTF.